This T cell receptor beta chain was sequenced during a study of blood T cell repertoires in COVID-19. Overall study context: T cells, B-cell-depleted T cells, or PBMCs provided the cDNA or gDNA that served as material.

Trimming took off 2 bases at V and 0 bases at J, with 10 bases between the two ends. Looked up from germline, CDR1 is SGHAT and CDR2 is FQDESV (reference sequence). The CDR3 is 15 amino acids. Either two negative PCRs, clearance, or symptom resolution qualified Cohort 3 donors as recovered. This clone was seen only once. Libraries were prepared by immunoSEQ multiplex PCR; TCRdb keeps only in-frame clonotypes and omits some of them. The table has approximately 310,000 clones, 70% to 90% seen once. Material for sequencing was PBMCs or T cells enriched from blood (not recorded which). This receptor was taken from a man in his thirties or forties who had recovered from COVID-19. The rearrangement links TRBV11-1 to TRBJ2-5, with D tentatively TRBD2 (5 bases). As DNA, the CDR3 is TGTGCCAGCAGCTTATTCCCGGGATACCAAGAGACCCAGTACTTC. This translates into CASSLFPGYQETQYF.